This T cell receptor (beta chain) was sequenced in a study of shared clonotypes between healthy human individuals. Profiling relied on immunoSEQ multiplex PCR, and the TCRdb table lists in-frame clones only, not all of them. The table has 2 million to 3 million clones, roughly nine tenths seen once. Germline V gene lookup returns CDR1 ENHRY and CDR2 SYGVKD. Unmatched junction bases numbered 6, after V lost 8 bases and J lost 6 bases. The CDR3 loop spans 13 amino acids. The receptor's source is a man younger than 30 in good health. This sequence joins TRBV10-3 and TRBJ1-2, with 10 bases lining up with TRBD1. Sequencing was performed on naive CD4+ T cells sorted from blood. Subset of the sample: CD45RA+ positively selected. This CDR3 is CAIETGGSDGYTF. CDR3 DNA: TGTGCCATCGAGACAGGGGGCTCGGATGGCTACACCTTC.